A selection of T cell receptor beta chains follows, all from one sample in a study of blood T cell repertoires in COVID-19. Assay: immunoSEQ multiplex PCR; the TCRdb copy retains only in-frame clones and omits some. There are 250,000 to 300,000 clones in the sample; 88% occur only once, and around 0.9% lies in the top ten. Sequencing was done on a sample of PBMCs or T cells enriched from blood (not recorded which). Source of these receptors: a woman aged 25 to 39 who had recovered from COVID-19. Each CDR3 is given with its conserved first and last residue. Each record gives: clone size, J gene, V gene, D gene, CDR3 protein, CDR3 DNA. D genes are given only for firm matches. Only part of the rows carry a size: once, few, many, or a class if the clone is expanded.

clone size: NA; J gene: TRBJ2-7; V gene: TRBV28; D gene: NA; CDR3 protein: CASSPTGGLVYEQYF; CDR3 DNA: TGTGCCAGCAGTCCAACCGGGGGGCTCGTCTACGAGCAGTACTTC
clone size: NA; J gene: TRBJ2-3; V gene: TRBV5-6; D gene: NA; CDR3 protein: CASSPWTGTDTQYF; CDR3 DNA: TGTGCCAGCAGCCCCTGGACAGGCACAGATACGCAGTATTTT
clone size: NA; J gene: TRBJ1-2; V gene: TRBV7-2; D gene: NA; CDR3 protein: CASSYGGSAYGYTF; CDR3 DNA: TGTGCCAGCAGCTATGGAGGTTCCGCCTATGGCTACACCTTC
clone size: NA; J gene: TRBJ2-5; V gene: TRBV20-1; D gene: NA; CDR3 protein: CSGGRQETQYF; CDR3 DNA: TGCAGCGGAGGGCGCCAAGAGACCCAGTACTTC
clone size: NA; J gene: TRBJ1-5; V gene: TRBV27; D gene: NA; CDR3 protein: CASSSTGGKQPQHF; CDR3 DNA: TGTGCCAGCAGTTCCACAGGAGGGAAACAGCCCCAGCATTTT
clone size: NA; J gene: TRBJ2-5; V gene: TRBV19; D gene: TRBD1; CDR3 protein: CASSPIQGRGQETQYF; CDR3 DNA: TGTGCCAGTAGCCCCATACAGGGGAGAGGCCAAGAGACCCAGTACTTC
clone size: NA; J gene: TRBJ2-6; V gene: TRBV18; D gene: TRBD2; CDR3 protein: CASSRKTSGGSGANVLTF; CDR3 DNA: TGTGCCAGCTCACGAAAGACTAGCGGGGGTTCTGGGGCCAACGTCCTGACTTTC
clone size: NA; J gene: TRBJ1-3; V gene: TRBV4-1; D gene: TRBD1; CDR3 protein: CASSQGTGTGNTIYF; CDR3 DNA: TGCGCCAGCAGCCAAGGGACAGGGACTGGAAACACCATATATTTT
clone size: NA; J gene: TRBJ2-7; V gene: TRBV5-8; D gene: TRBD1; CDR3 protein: CASSLGDRGYYEQYF; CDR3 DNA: TGTGCCAGCAGCTTGGGGGACAGGGGGTATTACGAGCAGTACTTC
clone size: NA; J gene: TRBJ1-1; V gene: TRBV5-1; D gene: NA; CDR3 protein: CASSGDILVGTEAFF; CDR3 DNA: TGCGCCAGCTCCGGGGACATTTTGGTCGGAACTGAAGCTTTCTTT
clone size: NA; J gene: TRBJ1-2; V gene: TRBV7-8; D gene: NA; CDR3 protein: CASSLATRRGYTF; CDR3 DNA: TGTGCCAGCAGCTTAGCGACGAGGCGTGGCTACACCTTC
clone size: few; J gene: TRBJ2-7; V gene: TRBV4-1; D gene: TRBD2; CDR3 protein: CASSQVGTTYEQYF; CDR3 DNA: TGCGCCAGCAGCCAAGTGGGGACTACCTACGAGCAGTACTTC
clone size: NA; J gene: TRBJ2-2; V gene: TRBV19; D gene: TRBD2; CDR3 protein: CASSIFVRGRAGELFF; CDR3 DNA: TGTGCCAGTAGTATTTTCGTTCGCGGGAGGGCCGGGGAGCTGTTTTTT
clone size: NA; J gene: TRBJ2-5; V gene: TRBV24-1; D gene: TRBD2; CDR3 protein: CATSDLPGREGTQYF; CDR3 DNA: TGTGCCACCAGTGATTTGCCCGGCAGGGAGGGGACCCAGTACTTC
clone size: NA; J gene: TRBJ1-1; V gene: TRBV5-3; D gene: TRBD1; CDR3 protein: CARSPDRTATEAFF; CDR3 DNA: TGTGCCAGAAGCCCGGACAGGACTGCGACTGAAGCTTTCTTT
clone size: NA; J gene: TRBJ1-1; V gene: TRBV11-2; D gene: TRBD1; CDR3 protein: CASRTIQGASRMNTEAFF; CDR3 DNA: TGTGCCAGCCGTACAATACAGGGGGCCTCGAGGATGAACACTGAAGCTTTCTTT
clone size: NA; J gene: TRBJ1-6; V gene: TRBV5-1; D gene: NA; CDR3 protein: CASSPQVAQGSPLHF; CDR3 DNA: TGCGCCAGCAGCCCACAGGTTGCCCAGGGCTCACCCCTCCACTTT
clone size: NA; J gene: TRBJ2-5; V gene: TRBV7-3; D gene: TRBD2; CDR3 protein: CASSLRPGGVGTQYF; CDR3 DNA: TGTGCCAGCAGCTTAAGGCCGGGGGGAGTTGGGACCCAGTACTTC
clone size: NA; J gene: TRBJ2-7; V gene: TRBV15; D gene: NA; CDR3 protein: CATRTGNYEQYF; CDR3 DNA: TGTGCCACCAGGACAGGAAACTACGAGCAGTACTTC
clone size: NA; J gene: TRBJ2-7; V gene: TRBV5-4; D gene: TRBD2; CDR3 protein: CASSPRGGGYEQYF; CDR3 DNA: TGTGCCAGCAGCCCCCGGGGGGGCGGCTACGAGCAGTACTTC
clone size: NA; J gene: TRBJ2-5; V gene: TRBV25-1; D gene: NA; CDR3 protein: CASSPRPTRKSGETQYF; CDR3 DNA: TGTGCCAGCAGTCCCCGCCCCACCCGAAAGTCGGGAGAGACCCAGTACTTC
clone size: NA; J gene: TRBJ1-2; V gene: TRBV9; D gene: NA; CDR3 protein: CASSVGVTGEGYTF; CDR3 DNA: TGTGCCAGCAGCGTAGGGGTTACAGGAGAAGGCTACACCTTC
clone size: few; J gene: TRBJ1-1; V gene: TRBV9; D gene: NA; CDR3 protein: CASSVGQVAMNTEAFF; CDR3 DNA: TGTGCCAGCAGCGTAGGACAGGTCGCCATGAACACTGAAGCTTTCTTT
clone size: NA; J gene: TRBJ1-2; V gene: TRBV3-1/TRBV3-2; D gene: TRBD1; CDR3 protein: CASSPYTGVPGYTF; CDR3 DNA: TGTGCCAGCAGCCCGTATACAGGGGTGCCTGGCTACACCTTC
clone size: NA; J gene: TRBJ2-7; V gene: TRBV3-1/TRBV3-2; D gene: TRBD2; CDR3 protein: CASSQYRLAGQLVPYEQYF; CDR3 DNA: TGTGCCAGCAGCCAATATAGACTAGCGGGACAACTTGTACCCTACGAGCAGTACTTC
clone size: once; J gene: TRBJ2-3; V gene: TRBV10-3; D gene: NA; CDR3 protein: CAISESGGRRSTIGDTQYF; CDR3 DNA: TGTGCCATCAGTGAGTCCGGGGGGCGCAGGTCCACGATAGGCGATACGCAGTATTTT
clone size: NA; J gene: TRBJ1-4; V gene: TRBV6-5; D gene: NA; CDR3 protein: CASSLGGEKLFF; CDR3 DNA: TGTGCCAGCAGTCTAGGCGGCGAAAAACTGTTTTTT
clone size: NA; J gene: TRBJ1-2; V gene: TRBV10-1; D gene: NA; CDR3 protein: CASSGGEGGGYTF; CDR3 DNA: TGCGCCAGCAGCGGTGGGGAAGGAGGCGGCTACACCTTC
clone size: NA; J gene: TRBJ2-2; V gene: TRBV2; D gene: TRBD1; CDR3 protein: CASSKDRGYTGELFF; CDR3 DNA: TGTGCCAGCAGTAAGGACAGGGGATACACCGGGGAGCTGTTTTTT
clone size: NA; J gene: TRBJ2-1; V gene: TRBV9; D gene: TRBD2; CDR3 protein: CASSVLAGPYNEQFF; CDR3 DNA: TGTGCCAGCAGTGTACTAGCGGGGCCATACAATGAGCAGTTCTTC
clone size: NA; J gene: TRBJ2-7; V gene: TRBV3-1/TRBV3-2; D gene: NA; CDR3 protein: CASSQAPEAALREQYF; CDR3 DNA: TGTGCCAGCAGCCAAGCTCCCGAAGCGGCCTTACGCGAGCAGTACTTC
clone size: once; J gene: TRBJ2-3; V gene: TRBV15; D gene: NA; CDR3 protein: CATSRVGQGTDTQYF; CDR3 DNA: TGTGCCACCAGCAGAGTGGGCCAGGGCACAGATACGCAGTATTTT
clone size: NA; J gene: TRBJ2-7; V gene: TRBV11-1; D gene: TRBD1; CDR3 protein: CASSLRDSNEQYF; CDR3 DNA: TGTGCCAGCAGCTTAAGGGACAGTAACGAGCAGTACTTC
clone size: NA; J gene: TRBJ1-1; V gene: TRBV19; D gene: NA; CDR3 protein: CASSIDQRGGRRSTEAFF; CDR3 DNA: TGTGCCAGTAGTATAGATCAAAGGGGTGGGCGCCGAAGCACTGAAGCTTTCTTT
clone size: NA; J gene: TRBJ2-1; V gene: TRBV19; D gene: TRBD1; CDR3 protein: CASRTDRAGENEQFF; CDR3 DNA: TGTGCCAGTCGAACCGACAGGGCAGGGGAAAATGAGCAGTTCTTC
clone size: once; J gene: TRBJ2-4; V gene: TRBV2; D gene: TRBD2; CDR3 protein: CASSDSTSGKNIQYF; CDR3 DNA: TGTGCCAGCAGTGATTCGACTAGCGGCAAAAACATTCAGTACTTC
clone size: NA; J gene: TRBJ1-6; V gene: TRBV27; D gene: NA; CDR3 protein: CASSPWGGLINSPLHF; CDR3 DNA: TGTGCCAGCAGTCCCTGGGGGGGCCTTATCAATTCACCCCTCCACTTT
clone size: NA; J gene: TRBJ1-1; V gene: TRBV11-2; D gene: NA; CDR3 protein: CASSLRAGEYTEAFF; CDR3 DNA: TGTGCCAGCAGCTTACGGGCAGGGGAGTACACTGAAGCTTTCTTT
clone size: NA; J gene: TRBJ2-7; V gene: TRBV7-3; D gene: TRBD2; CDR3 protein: CASSFLAGYEQYF; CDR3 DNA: TGTGCCAGCAGCTTTCTAGCGGGGTACGAGCAGTACTTC
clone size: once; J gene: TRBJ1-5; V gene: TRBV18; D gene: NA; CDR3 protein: CASSPYVRAPNQPQHF; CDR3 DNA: TGTGCCAGCTCACCCTACGTCAGGGCCCCGAATCAGCCCCAGCATTTT
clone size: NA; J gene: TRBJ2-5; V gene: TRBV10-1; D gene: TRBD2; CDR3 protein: CASSDGGGAVRKGLDRGETQYF; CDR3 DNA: TGCGCCAGCAGTGATGGCGGGGGGGCAGTTCGCAAAGGTCTAGATCGGGGGGAGACCCAGTACTTC
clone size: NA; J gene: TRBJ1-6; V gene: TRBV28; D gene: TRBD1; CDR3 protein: CASSVDRGSSSNSPLHF; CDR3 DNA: TGTGCCAGCAGTGTGGACAGGGGAAGCTCCTCTAATTCACCCCTCCACTTT
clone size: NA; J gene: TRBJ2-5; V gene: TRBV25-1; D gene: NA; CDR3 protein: CVRENRAETQYF; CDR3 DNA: TGTGTGAGGGAGAATCGCGCAGAGACCCAGTACTTC
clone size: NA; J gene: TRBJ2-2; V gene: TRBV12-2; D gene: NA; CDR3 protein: CASRFRLDWTSGRVTGELFF; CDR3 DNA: TGTGCAAGTCGCTTCCGCCTTGATTGGACTAGCGGGAGGGTTACCGGGGAGCTGTTTTTT
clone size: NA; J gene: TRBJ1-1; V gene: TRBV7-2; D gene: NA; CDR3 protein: CASSYTVDTEAFF; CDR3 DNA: TGTGCCAGCAGCTATACAGTAGACACTGAAGCTTTCTTT
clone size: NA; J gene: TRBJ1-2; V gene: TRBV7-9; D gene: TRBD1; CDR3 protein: CASSLNPGQINYGYTF; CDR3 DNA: TGTGCCAGCAGCTTGAATCCGGGACAGATAAACTATGGCTACACCTTC
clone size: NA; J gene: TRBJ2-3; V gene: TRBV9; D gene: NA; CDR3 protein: CASSVAGGVTDTQYF; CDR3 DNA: TGTGCCAGCAGCGTAGCTGGAGGAGTCACAGATACGCAGTATTTT
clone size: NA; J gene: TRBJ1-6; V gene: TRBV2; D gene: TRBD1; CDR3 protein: CASSEYITGDSYNSPLHF; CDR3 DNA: TGTGCCAGCAGCGAATACATTACAGGGGACTCCTATAATTCACCCCTCCACTTT
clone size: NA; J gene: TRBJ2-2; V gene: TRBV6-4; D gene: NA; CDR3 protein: CASSEGLAIGELFF; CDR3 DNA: TGTGCCAGCAGTGAAGGTCTAGCTATCGGGGAGCTGTTTTTT
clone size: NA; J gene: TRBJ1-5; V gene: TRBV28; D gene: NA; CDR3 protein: CASSLLQAYSNQPQHF; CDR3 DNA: TGTGCCAGCAGTTTACTGCAGGCATATAGCAATCAGCCCCAGCATTTT
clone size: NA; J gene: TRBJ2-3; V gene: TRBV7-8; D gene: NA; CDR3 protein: CASSTRGQPRTSTDTQYF; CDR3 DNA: TGTGCCAGCAGCACCCGAGGACAGCCTCGGACTAGCACAGATACGCAGTATTTT
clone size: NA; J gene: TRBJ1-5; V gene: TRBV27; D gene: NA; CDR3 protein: CASSFSRAGQPQHF; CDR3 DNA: TGTGCCAGCAGTTTTTCTCGGGCGGGTCAGCCCCAGCATTTT
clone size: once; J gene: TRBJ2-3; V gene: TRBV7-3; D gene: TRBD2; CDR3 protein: CASSLTGLALDTQYF; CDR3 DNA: TGTGCCAGCAGCTTAACGGGACTAGCTCTAGATACGCAGTATTTT
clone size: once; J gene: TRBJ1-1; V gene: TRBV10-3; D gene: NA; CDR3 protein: CAINARLGNTEAFF; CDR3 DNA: TGTGCCATCAACGCTAGGCTCGGGAACACTGAAGCTTTCTTT
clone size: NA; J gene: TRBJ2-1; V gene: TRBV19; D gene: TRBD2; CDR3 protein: CASSIPSGVSYNEQFF; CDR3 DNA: TGTGCCAGTAGTATCCCTAGCGGGGTCTCCTACAATGAGCAGTTCTTC
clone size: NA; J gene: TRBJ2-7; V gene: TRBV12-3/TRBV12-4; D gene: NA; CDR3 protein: CASSTGTYEQYF; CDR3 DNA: TGTGCCAGCAGTACAGGAACCTACGAGCAGTACTTC
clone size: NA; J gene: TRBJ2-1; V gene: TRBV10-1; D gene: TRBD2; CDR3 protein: CASSRTSEHNEQFF; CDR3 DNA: TGCGCCAGCAGTCGGACTAGCGAACACAATGAGCAGTTCTTC
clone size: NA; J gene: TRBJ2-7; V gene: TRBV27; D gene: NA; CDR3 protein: CASSSDRVRYEQYF; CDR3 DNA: TGTGCCAGCAGTTCCGATCGGGTTCGGTACGAGCAGTACTTC